Below are 28 T cell receptor beta chains sequenced from a single sample in a study of shared clonotypes between healthy human individuals. Assay used: immunoSEQ multiplex PCR; TCRdb lists only in-frame clones, some missing. The table includes 1.5 million to 2.5 million clones, less than 95% detected once. Cells designated naive CD8 were CD45RO-negative and were positively selected for CCR7, with terminally differentiated effector memory CD45RA+ cells excluded. The material sequenced was naive CD8+ T cells sorted from blood. The receptors stem from a young man in good health.

The rearrangement joins TRBV6-5 to TRBJ2-7; maybe TRBD1 (6 bases). V was clipped by 5 bases and J by 4 bases, with 15 bases between them. The CDR3 contains 14 residues. Per germline, CDR1 MNHEY and CDR2 SVGAGI. In DNA, the CDR3 is TGTGCCAGCAGTATGACAGGAACGGGGTACGAGCAGTACTTC. This gives the protein CASSMTGTGYEQYF.

The chain links TRBV5-1 to TRBJ2-3; no clear D. This CDR3 comprises 14 residues. The V and J ends lost 0 bases and 5 bases respectively, with 10 bases between them. CDR1 is SGHRS, CDR2 YFSETQ, per germline. The DNA for the CDR3 is TGCGCCAGCAGCTTGGTTGCCGACGGAGATACGCAGTATTTT. Translating gives CASSLVADGDTQYF.

This chain connects TRBV6-5 to TRBJ2-3; D is uncertain. Trimming took off 7 bases at V and 4 bases at J, with 18 bases between the two ends. Germline values: CDR1 MNHEY, CDR2 SVGAGI. The CDR3 length is 15 residues. CDR3 DNA sequence: TGTGCCAGCAACCCGTCGGCAGAAGTCCCAGATACGCAGTATTTT. Protein: CASNPSAEVPDTQYF.

The chain carries TRBV7-6 and TRBJ2-2; 9 bases fit TRBD2. Trimming at V came to 2 bases and at J to 5 bases, leaving 3 bases not matched to a gene. The germline V gene has CDR1 SGHVS and CDR2 FNYEAQ. The CDR3 contains 15 residues. Here the CDR3 reads CASSLSGGKTGELFF. As DNA, the CDR3 is TGTGCCAGCAGCTTAAGCGGGGGGAAAACCGGGGAGCTGTTTTTT.

Details on this clone: The same CDR3 is also encoded by other DNA sequences in this sample. J is TRBJ2-7 and V is TRBV2; a possible D gene is TRBD2 (7 bases). The V gene's germline CDR1 is SNHLY and CDR2 FYNNEI. There are 14 residues in the CDR3. The V end was cut by 1 base, the J end by 3 bases, with 10 bases between. Here the CDR3 reads CASSEVGGGYEQYF. Written as DNA, the CDR3 is TGTGCCAGCAGTGAAGTAGGGGGGGGCTACGAGCAGTACTTC.

The chain recombines TRBV30 with TRBJ2-3, with 8 bases aligning to TRBD1. The CDR3 has 13 amino acids. The germline gives CDR1 GTSNPN, CDR2 SVGIG (reference sequence). V dropped 3 bases and J dropped 5; count of bases not matched to a gene: 4. The CDR3 reads CAWSRTGKDTQYF. The CDR3 nucleotides read TGTGCCTGGAGCCGGACAGGGAAAGATACGCAGTATTTT.

This clone is a singleton in its sample. The genes are TRBV4-1 and TRBJ2-1; no firm D call. This CDR3 is 13 amino acids long. CDR1 is MGHRA, CDR2 YSYEKL, per germline. V lost 0 bases and J lost 8, with 8 bases in between. Written as DNA, the CDR3 is TGCGCCAGCAGCCAAGATGAAAGGGATGAGCAGTTCTTC. Protein: CASSQDERDEQFF.

This clone was seen a single time. The chain carries TRBV7-9 and TRBJ1-1; D may be TRBD1 (5 bases). CDR1 is SEHNR, CDR2 FQNEAQ, per germline (reference sequence). The CDR3 is 13 amino acids. The germline V and J ends were trimmed by 5 bases and 7 bases, with 14 bases remaining between them. CDR3 coding DNA: TGTGCCAGCAGCGCTGGGGCCTCGGTTGAAGCTTTCTTT. It codes for CASSAGASVEAFF.

This chain links TRBV30 with TRBJ1-5, with unresolved D. The V and J ends lost 0 bases and 4 bases respectively, with 4 bases between them. The CDR3 runs to 12 residues. Germline V gene sequence: CDR1 GTSNPN, CDR2 SVGIG (reference sequence). CDR3 in DNA: TGTGCCTGGAGTGTCTGGAATCAGCCCCAGCATTTT. Its translation: CAWSVWNQPQHF.

The chain joins TRBV13 to TRBJ2-3, with 7 bases fitting TRBD2. This CDR3 has 15 amino acids. The V gene's germline CDR1 is PRHDT and CDR2 FYEKMQ (reference sequence). J was trimmed by 5 bases and V by 5 bases; bases with no gene match: 10. The CDR3, as DNA: TGTGCCAGCAGCCGTCGGACTAGTCATGAAGATACGCAGTATTTT. As protein: CASSRRTSHEDTQYF.

The chain is built from TRBV20-1 and TRBJ1-4; D unclear. V dropped 6 bases and J dropped 8 bases, with 10 bases sitting between them. This CDR3 has 11 amino acids. Germline V gene data show CDR1 as DFQATT and CDR2 as SNEGSKA (reference sequence). The CDR3, as DNA: TGCAGTGCCTCTACCTGGGAAAAACTGTTTTTT. Amino acid sequence: CSASTWEKLFF.

This clone has just one count. This rearrangement joins TRBV4-1 to TRBJ2-2; D gene ambiguous. Germline-derived CDR1 and CDR2 are MGHRA and YSYEKL. V was pared by 2 bases and J by 3 bases, with 10 bases between. CDR3 length: 15 residues. The CDR3 DNA is TGCGCCAGCAGCCAATCACCGACGGACACCGGGGAGCTGTTTTTT. Translation gives CASSQSPTDTGELFF.

V and J are TRBV28 and TRBJ1-2; D perhaps matches TRBD1 (6 bases). V gave up 10 bases and J gave up 4 bases, with 13 bases separating them. Per germline, CDR1 MDHEN and CDR2 SYDVKM. The CDR3 sequence is 12 residues long. The CDR3 DNA reads as TGTGCCACCTTACAGGGTGGCTATGGCTACACCTTC. Protein sequence: CATLQGGYGYTF.

J is TRBJ1-5 and V is TRBV2; D is perhaps TRBD1 (6 bases). Germline CDR1 SNHLY, CDR2 FYNNEI. Trimming took off 4 bases at V and 0 bases at J, with 22 bases between the two ends. CDR3 length equals 19 residues. CDR3 loop: CASSVPTGSVLRSNQPQHF. In nucleotides, the CDR3 is TGTGCCAGCAGTGTCCCGACAGGTTCCGTATTACGTAGCAATCAGCCCCAGCATTTT.

This clone appeared a few times. Relative to the germline gene, one junction end is altered; a read error may explain this. The V gene is TRBV13, the J gene TRBJ1-2, with a weak D call TRBD1 (6 bases). The germline gives CDR1 PRHDT, CDR2 FYEKMQ (reference sequence). The length of the CDR3 is 15 residues. CDR3 bases: TGTGCCAGCAGCCTAGGGACAACTCCCCTTCCTCGGGACACCTTC. Translating it yields CASSLGTTPLPRDTF.

The chain couples TRBV5-4 to TRBJ2-2, with D hard to call. Germline V gene data show CDR1 as SGHNT and CDR2 as YYREEE (reference sequence). The V end was cut by 4 bases, the J end by 0 bases, with 7 bases between. This CDR3 has 14 amino acids. The CDR3 sequence is CASSGPANTGELFF. CDR3 nucleotides: TGTGCCAGCAGCGGACCGGCGAACACCGGGGAGCTGTTTTTT. Variable domain in full (rest from reference TRBV5-4 and TRBJ2-2): ETGVTQSPTHLIKTRGQQVTLRCSSQSGHNTVSWYQQALGQGPQFIFQYYREEENGRGNFPPRFSGLQFPNYSSELNVNALELDDSALYLCASSGPANTGELFFGEGSRLTVL.

The chain couples TRBV28 to TRBJ1-6; D is ambiguous. Germline V lookup: CDR1 MDHEN, CDR2 SYDVKM. The V and J ends lost 1 base and 7 bases respectively, with 5 bases between them. The CDR3 is made up of 13 amino acids. CDR3 nucleotide sequence: TGTGCCAGCAGTTTATCAGGCAATTCACCCCTCCACTTT. It specifies CASSLSGNSPLHF. Variable domain in full (rest from reference TRBV28 and TRBJ1-6): DVKVTQSSRYLVKRTGEKVFLECVQDMDHENMFWYRQDPGLGLRLIYFSYDVKMKEKGDIPEGYSVSREKKERFSLILESASTNQTSMYLCASSLSGNSPLHFGNGTRLTVT.

The chain is built from TRBV11-2 and TRBJ2-6; D tentatively fits TRBD1 or TRBD2 (5 bases each). Trimming removed 5 bases at V and 0 bases at J, with 11 bases between. The CDR3 runs to 16 residues. The germline V gene encodes CDR1 SGHAT and CDR2 FQNNGV. CDR3 amino acids: CASSLGEFSGANVLTF. In DNA, the CDR3 is TGTGCCAGCAGCCTAGGGGAGTTCTCTGGGGCCAACGTCCTGACTTTC.

V and J are TRBV2 and TRBJ2-3, with D tentatively TRBD2 (6 bases). The germline V gene has CDR1 SNHLY and CDR2 FYNNEI. Trimming took 7 bases from V and 6 from J, leaving 20 bases between them. The CDR3 totals 15 residues. CDR3 DNA sequence: TGTGCCAGCATCTCAGGAGGGCTGCTCTCGGATACGCAGTATTTT. Protein product: CASISGGLLSDTQYF.

The genes are TRBV30 and TRBJ2-7; TRBD1 matches at 7 bases. The CDR3 contains 13 residues. Germline assignment: CDR1 GTSNPN and CDR2 SVGIG (reference sequence). CDR3 in amino acids: CACIADRSYEQYF. Written as DNA, the CDR3 is TGTGCGTGCATCGCGGACAGGTCCTACGAGCAGTACTTC.

This chain links TRBV7-6 with TRBJ2-7; TRBD2 aligns across 9 bases. Per the germline V gene, CDR1 is SGHVS and CDR2 is FNYEAQ. The length of the CDR3 is 16 residues. With V trimmed by 4 bases and J by 4 bases, 11 bases remained unmatched. The CDR3 DNA reads as TGTGCCAGCAGCTCCACTCTGGCGGGAGGGCCGTACGAGCAGTACTTC. It specifies CASSSTLAGGPYEQYF. The full variable domain, rest sourced from reference TRBV7-6 and TRBJ2-7, is GAGVSQSPRYKVTKRGQDVALRCDPISGHVSLYWYRQALGQGPEFLTYFNYEAQQDKSGLPNDRFSAERPEGSISTLTIQRTEQRDSAMYRCASSSTLAGGPYEQYFGPGTRLTVT.

V and J are TRBV4-3 and TRBJ1-4; TRBD1 is a possible D gene (6 bases). V lost 4 bases to trimming and J lost 4 bases, with 13 bases between them. The V gene's germline CDR1 is LGHNA and CDR2 YSLEER. The CDR3 contains 15 residues. The CDR3 here is CASSPRRGLNEKLFF. The CDR3 DNA reads TGCGCCAGCAGCCCTCGCCGGGGGCTTAATGAAAAACTGTTTTTT.

As concerns this clone: Just one base apart from a much larger clone, this may be a read error. Within the sample, other DNA sequences also encode this same CDR3. The chain uses TRBV19 and TRBJ2-5; D gene uncertain. There are 13 residues in the CDR3. Trimming removed 0 bases at V and 3 bases at J, with 5 bases between. Germline V CDR1 and CDR2: LNHDA, SQIVND (reference sequence). The CDR3 DNA is TGTGCCAGTAGTATAGATGGAGAAGAGACCCAGTACTTC. Amino acids: CASSIDGEETQYF.

The V gene is TRBV6-1, the J gene TRBJ2-4; no clear D. The CDR3 loop spans 17 amino acids. Germline V gives CDR1 MNHNS, CDR2 SASEGT. Between the trimmed V and J ends, which lost 2 bases and 0 bases, there was a span of 14 bases. Written as DNA, the CDR3 is TGTGCCAGCAGTGAAAGAGCGACTCCTCTAGCCAAAAACATTCAGTACTTC. Amino acids: CASSERATPLAKNIQYF.

The CDR3 loop is CASSEGLAGPETQYF. The CDR3 nucleotides read TGTGCCAGCAGCGAGGGACTAGCGGGGCCCGAGACCCAGTACTTC. This rearrangement joins TRBV9 to TRBJ2-5, with 13 bases lining up with TRBD2. The CDR3 has 15 amino acids. Looked up from germline, CDR1 is SGDLS and CDR2 is YYNGEE. Germline trimming cut 3 bases from V and 5 bases from J; bases unmatched to any gene: 4.

This clone was seen just once. The chain combines TRBV7-2 with TRBJ1-2, with TRBD1 as a possible D gene (5 bases). Germline V gene sequence: CDR1 SGHTA, CDR2 FQGNSA. CDR3 length: 15 amino acids. V lost 1 base and J lost 6, with 15 bases in between. CDR3 protein: CASSLGSQGKDGYTF. In nucleotides, the CDR3 is TGTGCCAGCAGCTTAGGGTCGCAGGGCAAGGATGGCTACACCTTC.

As to this clone: Other DNA sequences within the sample encode an identical CDR3. The genes are TRBV5-1 and TRBJ2-7; tentatively, D is TRBD2 (5 bases). V lost 5 bases to trimming and J lost 4 bases, with 10 bases between them. The CDR3 is 12 residues long. In germline, CDR1 is SGHRS, CDR2 YFSETQ. DNA of the CDR3: TGCGCCAGCAGTTTTGCGGGTTACGAGCAGTACTTC. Translation gives CASSFAGYEQYF. Variable domain in full (rest from reference TRBV5-1 and TRBJ2-7): KAGVTQTPRYLIKTRGQQVTLSCSPISGHRSVSWYQQTPGQGLQFLFEYFSETQRNKGNFPGRFSGRQFSNSRSEMNVSTLELGDSALYLCASSFAGYEQYFGPGTRLTVT.

The rearrangement links TRBV5-4 to TRBJ2-5, with 7 bases identical to TRBD2. Germline CDR1 and CDR2: SGHNT and YYREEE (reference sequence). V trimming: 5 bases; J trimming: 4 bases; junction bases outside the gene matches: 8. There are 14 residues in the CDR3. The CDR3 protein is CASSPWRETETQYF. CDR3 in DNA: TGTGCCAGCAGTCCCTGGCGGGAGACAGAGACCCAGTACTTC.